This T cell receptor (beta chain) was sequenced for a study of beta chain features in type 1 diabetes. Whole-study results and caveats: HLA influence on TCRB rearrangement stayed unresolved here. Across patients, naive, central memory and Treg TCRB repertoires exhibited apparently greater similarity than was observed across healthy donors.

The investigators reverse transcribed all of the isolated RNA, so they sequenced expressed TCRB transcripts. TCRdb keeps only in-frame clones here, not all; method: immunoSEQ multiplex PCR. Among fewer than 250,000 clones listed, 11% to 15% were seen once. With regard to this clone: Its antigen remains unknown.

CDR1 SGHRS and CDR2 YFSETQ come from the germline V gene. Germline trimming cut 4 bases from V and 1 base from J; bases unmatched to any gene: 1. The CDR3 loop spans 13 amino acids. The sequence was obtained from a woman aged 40 to 50 in good health. The chain has TRBV5-1 and TRBJ2-7; 8 nucleotides line up with TRBD2. Material for sequencing was naive CD4+ T cells from blood. The CDR3 DNA reads TGCGCCAGCAGCCGGGAGGGGTCCTACGAGCAGTACTTC. It encodes CASSREGSYEQYF.